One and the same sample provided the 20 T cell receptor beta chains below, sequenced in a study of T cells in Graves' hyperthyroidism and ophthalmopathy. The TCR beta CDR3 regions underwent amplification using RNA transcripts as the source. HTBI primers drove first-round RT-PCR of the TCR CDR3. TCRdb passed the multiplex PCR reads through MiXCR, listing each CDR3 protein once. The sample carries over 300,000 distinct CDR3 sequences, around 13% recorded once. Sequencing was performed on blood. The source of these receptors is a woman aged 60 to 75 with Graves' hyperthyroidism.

Here the CDR3 DNA reads TGTGCCAGCAGTTCGGCCTTTAGCACAGATACGCAGTATTTT. This translates into CASSSAFSTDTQYF. The chain uses TRBV6-1 and TRBJ2-3; the D is unclear. The ends were cut back, 5 bases at V and 0 bases at J, with 9 bases in the middle. Germline V gene data show CDR1 as MNHNS and CDR2 as SASEGT. CDR3 size: 14 residues.

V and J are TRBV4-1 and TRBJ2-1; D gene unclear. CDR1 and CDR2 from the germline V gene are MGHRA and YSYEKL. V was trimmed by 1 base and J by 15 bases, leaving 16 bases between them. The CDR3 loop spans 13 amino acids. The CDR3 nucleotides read TGCGCCAGCAGCCAAGTGTTACAAGGTGAAATGTTCTTC. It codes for CASSQVLQGEMFF.

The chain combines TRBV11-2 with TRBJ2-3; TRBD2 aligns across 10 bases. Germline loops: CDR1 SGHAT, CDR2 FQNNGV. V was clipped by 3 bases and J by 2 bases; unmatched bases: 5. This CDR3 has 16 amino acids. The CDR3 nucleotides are TGTGCCAGCAGCTTGAAGGGACTAGCGATCACAGATACGCAGTATTTT. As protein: CASSLKGLAITDTQYF.

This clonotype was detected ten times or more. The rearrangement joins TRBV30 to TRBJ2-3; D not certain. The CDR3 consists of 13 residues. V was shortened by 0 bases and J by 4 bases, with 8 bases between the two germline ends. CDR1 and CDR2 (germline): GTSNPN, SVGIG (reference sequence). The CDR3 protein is CAWSVDEADTQYF. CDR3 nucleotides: TGTGCCTGGAGTGTAGACGAGGCAGATACGCAGTATTTT. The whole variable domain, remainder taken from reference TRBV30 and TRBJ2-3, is SQTIHQWPATLVQPVGSPLSLECTVEGTSNPNLYWYRQAAGRGLQLLFYSVGIGQISSEVPQNLSASRPQDRQFILSSKKLLLSDSGFYLCAWSVDEADTQYFGPGTRLTVL.

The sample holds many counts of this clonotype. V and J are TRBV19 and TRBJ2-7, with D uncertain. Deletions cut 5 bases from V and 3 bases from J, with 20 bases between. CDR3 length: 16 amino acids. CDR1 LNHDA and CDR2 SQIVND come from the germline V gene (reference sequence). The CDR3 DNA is TGTGCCAGTAGTGAAACGGCGCGTCTACCGGTCTACGAGCAGTACTTC. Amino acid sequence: CASSETARLPVYEQYF.

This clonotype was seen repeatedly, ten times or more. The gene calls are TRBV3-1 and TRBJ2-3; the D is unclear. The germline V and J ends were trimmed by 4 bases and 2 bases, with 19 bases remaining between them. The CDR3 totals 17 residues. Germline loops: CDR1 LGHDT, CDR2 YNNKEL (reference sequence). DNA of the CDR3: TGTGCCAGCAGCCCCCCACAGTCTATAGCTTTCACAGATACGCAGTATTTT. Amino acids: CASSPPQSIAFTDTQYF.

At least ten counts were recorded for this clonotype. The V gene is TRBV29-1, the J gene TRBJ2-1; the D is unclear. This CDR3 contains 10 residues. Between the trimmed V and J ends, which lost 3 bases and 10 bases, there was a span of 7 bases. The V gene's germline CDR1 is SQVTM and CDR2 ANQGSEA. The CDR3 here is CSVDGIEQFF. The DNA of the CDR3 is TGCAGCGTTGATGGGATAGAGCAGTTCTTC.

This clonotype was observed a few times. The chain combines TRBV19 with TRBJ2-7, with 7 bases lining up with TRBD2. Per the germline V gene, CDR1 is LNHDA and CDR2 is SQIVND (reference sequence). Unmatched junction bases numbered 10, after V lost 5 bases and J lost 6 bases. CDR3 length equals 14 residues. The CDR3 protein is CASSPGRPGGEQYF. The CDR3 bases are TGTGCCAGTAGTCCTGGACGGCCGGGGGGCGAGCAGTACTTC. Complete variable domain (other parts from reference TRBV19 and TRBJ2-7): DGGITQSPKYLFRKEGQNVTLSCEQNLNHDAMYWYRQDPGQGLRLIYYSQIVNDFQKGDIAEGYSVSREKKESFPLTVTSAQKNPTAFYLCASSPGRPGGEQYFGPGTRLTVT.

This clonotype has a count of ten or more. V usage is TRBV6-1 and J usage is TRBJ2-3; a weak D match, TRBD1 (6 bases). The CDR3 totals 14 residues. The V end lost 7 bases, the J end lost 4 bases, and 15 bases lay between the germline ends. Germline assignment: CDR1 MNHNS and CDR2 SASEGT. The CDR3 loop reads CASMRDRLADTQYF. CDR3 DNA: TGTGCCAGCATGAGAGACAGGCTCGCAGATACGCAGTATTTT.

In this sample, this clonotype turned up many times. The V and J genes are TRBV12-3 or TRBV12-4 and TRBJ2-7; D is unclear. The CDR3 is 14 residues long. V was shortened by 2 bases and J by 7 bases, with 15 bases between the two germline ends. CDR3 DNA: TGTGCCAGCAGTTTAAAAAGGGTTCTGGAGGAGCAGTACTTC. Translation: CASSLKRVLEEQYF.

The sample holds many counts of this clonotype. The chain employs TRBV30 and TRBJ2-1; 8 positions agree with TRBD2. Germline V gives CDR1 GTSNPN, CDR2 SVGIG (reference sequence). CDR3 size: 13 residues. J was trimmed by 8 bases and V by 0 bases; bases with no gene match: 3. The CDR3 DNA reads TGTGCCTGGAGTGTGGGACTAGGGGATGAGCAGTTCTTC. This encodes CAWSVGLGDEQFF.

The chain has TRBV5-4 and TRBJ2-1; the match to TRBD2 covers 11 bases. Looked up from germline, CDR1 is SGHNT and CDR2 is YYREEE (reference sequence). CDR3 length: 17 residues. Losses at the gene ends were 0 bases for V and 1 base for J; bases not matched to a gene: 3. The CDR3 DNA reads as TGTGCCAGCAGCTTGGGGCGGACTAGCGGGTCCTACAATGAGCAGTTCTTC. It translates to CASSLGRTSGSYNEQFF.

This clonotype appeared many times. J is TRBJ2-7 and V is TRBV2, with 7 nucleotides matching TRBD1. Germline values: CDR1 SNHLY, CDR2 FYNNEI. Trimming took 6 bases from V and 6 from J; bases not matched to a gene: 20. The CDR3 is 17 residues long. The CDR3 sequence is CASRDRQGSTRNREQYF. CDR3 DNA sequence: TGTGCCAGCAGAGATAGACAGGGAAGTACGCGGAACCGCGAGCAGTACTTC.

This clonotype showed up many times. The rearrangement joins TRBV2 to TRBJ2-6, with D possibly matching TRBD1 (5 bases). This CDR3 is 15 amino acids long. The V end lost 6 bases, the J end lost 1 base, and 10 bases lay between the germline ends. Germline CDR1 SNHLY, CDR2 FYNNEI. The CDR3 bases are TGTGCCAGCAGACAGCCAGGGTCTGGGGCCAACGTCCTGACTTTC. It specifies CASRQPGSGANVLTF.

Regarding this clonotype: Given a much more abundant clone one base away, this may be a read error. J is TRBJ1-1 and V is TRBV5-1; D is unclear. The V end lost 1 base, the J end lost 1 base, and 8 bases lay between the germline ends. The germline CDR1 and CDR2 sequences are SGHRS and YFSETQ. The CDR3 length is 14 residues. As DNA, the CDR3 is TGCGCCAGCAGCTTGCGGAGTCGGAACACTGAAGCTTTCTTT. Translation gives CASSLRSRNTEAFF.

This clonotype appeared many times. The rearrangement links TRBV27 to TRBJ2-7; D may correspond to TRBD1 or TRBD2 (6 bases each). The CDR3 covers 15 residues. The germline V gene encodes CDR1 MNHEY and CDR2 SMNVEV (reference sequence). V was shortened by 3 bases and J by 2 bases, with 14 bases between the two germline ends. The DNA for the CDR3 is TGTGCCAGCAGTTTTTCCGGGGGCACTACCTACGAGCAGTACTTC. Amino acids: CASSFSGGTTYEQYF.

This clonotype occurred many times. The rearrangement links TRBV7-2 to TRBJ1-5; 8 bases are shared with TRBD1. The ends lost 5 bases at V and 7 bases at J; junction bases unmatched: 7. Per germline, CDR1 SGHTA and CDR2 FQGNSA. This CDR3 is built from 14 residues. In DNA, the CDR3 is TGTGCCAGCAGCCTGCACAGGGGGGTCCAGCCCCAGCATTTT. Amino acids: CASSLHRGVQPQHF. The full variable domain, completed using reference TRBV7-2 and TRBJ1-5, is GAGVSQSPSNKVTEKGKDVELRCDPISGHTALYWYRQSLGQGLEFLIYFQGNSAPDKSGLPSDRFSAERTGGSVSTLTIQRTQQEDSAVYLCASSLHRGVQPQHFGDGTRLSIL.

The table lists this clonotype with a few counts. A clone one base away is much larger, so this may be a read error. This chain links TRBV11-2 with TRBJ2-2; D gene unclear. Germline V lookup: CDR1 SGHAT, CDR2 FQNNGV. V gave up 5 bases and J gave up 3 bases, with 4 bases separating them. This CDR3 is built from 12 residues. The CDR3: CASSQHTGELFF. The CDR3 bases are TGTGCCAGCAGCCAACACACCGGGGAGCTGTTTTTT.

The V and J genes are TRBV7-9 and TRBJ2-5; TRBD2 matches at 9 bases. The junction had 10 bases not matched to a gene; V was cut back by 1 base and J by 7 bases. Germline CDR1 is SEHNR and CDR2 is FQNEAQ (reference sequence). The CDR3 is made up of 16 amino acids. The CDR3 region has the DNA TGTGCCAGCAGCTTAGTATATAGCGGGAGTGAGGGGACCCAGTACTTC. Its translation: CASSLVYSGSEGTQYF.

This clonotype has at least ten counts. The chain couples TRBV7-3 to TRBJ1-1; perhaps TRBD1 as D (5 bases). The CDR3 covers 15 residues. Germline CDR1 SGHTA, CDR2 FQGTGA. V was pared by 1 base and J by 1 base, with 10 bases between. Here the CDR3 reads CASSLSHRPNTEAFF. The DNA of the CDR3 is TGTGCCAGCAGCTTAAGCCACAGGCCGAACACTGAAGCTTTCTTT. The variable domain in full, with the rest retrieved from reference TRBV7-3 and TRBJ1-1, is GAGVSQTPSNKVTEKGKYVELRCDPISGHTALYWYRQSLGQGPEFLIYFQGTGAADDSGLPNDRFFAVRPEGSVSTLKIQRTERGDSAVYLCASSLSHRPNTEAFFGQGTRLTVV.